This T cell receptor beta chain was identified in a study of T cells after yellow fever vaccination. Study as a whole: SMART-Seq v4 Ultra Low Input prepared libraries from low-cell fractions.

Notes on the study in general: The presence of abundant clonotypes contaminating from the bulk population was possible in FACS-sorted repertoires. Subsequent booster samples again held most clones from primary vaccination (approximately 95% CD4, over 80% CD8).

A word on this clonotype: Its antigen remains unknown.

In making TCR cDNA, 5'RACE template switching added a universal primer site and UMIs to it. TCRdb re-called the 5' RACE reads with MiXCR, one entry per CDR3 protein. This table holds over 250,000 distinct CDR3 sequences, roughly 4% found once. The sequences come from PBMCs, collected 5 days after the yellow fever booster vaccination. This TCR came from a man younger than 35 who received the YFV17D yellow fever vaccine.

The CDR3 DNA reads as TGTGCCAGCAGTGAAAGAAGGGGAACTTTCTTT. Amino acid sequence: CASSERRGTFF. V is TRBV6-1 and J is TRBJ1-1, with D maybe TRBD1 (5 bases). The CDR3 spans 11 residues. Deletions cut 2 bases from V and 12 bases from J, with 10 bases between. The V gene's germline CDR1 is MNHNS and CDR2 SASEGT.